This T cell receptor beta chain was found in a study of shared clonotypes between healthy human individuals. The study, taken as a whole, reports: Non-shared clonotypes displayed generation probabilities falling below those of clonotypes present in all four donors. Sampling used blood alone; tissue repertoires probably differ. Generally, naive subsets (rather than memory subsets) showed larger estimated richness.

Regarding this clone: Its specificity is unknown.

CD45RO negativity and positive selection for CCR7 defined naive CD8 cells, a population that excluded terminally differentiated effector memory CD45RA+ cells. The CDR3 totals 17 residues. Germline values: CDR1 SEHNR, CDR2 FQNEAQ (reference sequence). The V gene end was trimmed by 4 bases and the J gene end by 3 bases; junction bases not matched to a gene: 12. How the authors handled the data: With immunoSEQ giving junction-only sequences and no quality scores, filtering differed. The method was immunoSEQ multiplex PCR; TCRdb's version includes in-frame clones alone and lacks a portion of them. Clone size and V and J calls were adopted from that table, with D and trimming inferred from the DNA. The top ten hold more than 0.95% of the sample, which has about 2 million clones, just under 95% seen once.

This receptor was identified in a man aged 18 to 35 in good health. The sample comprised naive CD8+ T cells sorted from blood. The gene calls are TRBV7-9 and TRBJ2-1, with 7 nucleotides matching TRBD2. In DNA form, the CDR3 reads TGTGCCAGCAGCTCAGATAAGCCCGGGGGGTTCTACAATGAGCAGTTCTTC. Translation: CASSSDKPGGFYNEQFF.